The table lists the clone carrying this T cell receptor beta chain with a few counts. Its antigen remains unidentified. The entry originates in a study of response to subunit inactivated influenza vaccine. Study-wide points: The authors suggested that every seasonal influenza vaccination recruits few new T cells.

V dropped 3 bases and J dropped 4 bases, with 4 bases sitting between them. Germline CDR1 is ENHRY and CDR2 is SYGVKD. The CDR3 loop spans 12 amino acids. TCRdb processed the RT-PCR reads anew with MiXCR; each CDR3 protein has one entry. The sample has more than 700,000 distinct CDR3 sequences, approximately 21% seen once. The genes are TRBV10-3 and TRBJ2-1; D call uncertain. The sample in question was PBMCs from blood, obtained around 5 days after vaccination. This clonotype was sampled from a man aged 45-65 years who received an inactivated influenza vaccine. CDR3 in DNA: TGTGCCATCAGTGATATTTACAATGAGCAGTTCTTC. Translating it yields CAISDIYNEQFF.